These 16 T cell receptor beta chains were all obtained from the same sample, sequenced in a study of T-cell reconstitution after alpha-beta-depleted transplantation in children. Preparation of the TCRbeta library was carried out with unique molecular identifiers. One entry per CDR3 protein, called by TCRdb with MiXCR from the PCR reads. The profile covers 280,000 or so distinct CDR3 sequences, with approximately 10% appearing a single time and about 25% taken by the ten largest. The sequenced sample was peripheral blood, obtained 180 days after TCRalphabeta/CD19-depleted stem cell transplant. Receptor source: a male patient between 2 and 9 years old who had a stem cell transplant for chronic granulomatous disease, so the T cells may come from the graft donor.

This clonotype was counted many times. The V and J genes are TRBV14 and TRBJ2-1, with D tentatively TRBD2 (5 bases). Trimming removed 2 bases at V and 10 bases at J, with 12 bases between. Germline lookup yields CDR1 SGHDN and CDR2 FVKESK. CDR3 length: 13 residues. CDR3 in DNA: TGTGCCAGCAGCCAACCGACGGGATACGAGCAGTTCTTC. Protein sequence: CASSQPTGYEQFF.

This clonotype was seen repeatedly, ten times or more. This sequence joins TRBV20-1 and TRBJ2-1; D is ambiguous. The germline gives CDR1 DFQATT, CDR2 SNEGSKA (reference sequence). Trimming took 3 bases from V and 9 from J, leaving 6 bases between them. The CDR3 is 10 amino acids. Written as DNA, the CDR3 is TGCAGTGCTAGTGATGTTGAGCAGTTCTTC. Translation gives CSASDVEQFF.

This clonotype has ten or more counts. J is TRBJ2-7 and V is TRBV12-3 or TRBV12-4; D tentatively fits TRBD1 or TRBD2 (6 bases each). CDR3 length: 15 residues. Trimming pared 1 base from V and 1 base from J, leaving 11 bases between. CDR3 in DNA: TGTGCCAGCAGTTTAGGGGGGGCCCCATCCTACGAGCAGTACTTC. Residues: CASSLGGAPSYEQYF.

This clonotype was seen repeatedly, ten times or more. The rearrangement links TRBV6-1 to TRBJ1-2; the D gene is possibly TRBD1 (5 bases). The ends were cut back, 7 bases at V and 2 bases at J, with 17 bases in the middle. CDR1 and CDR2 (germline): MNHNS, SASEGT. The CDR3 runs 15 residues. CDR3 in amino acids: CASTRTGTANYGYTF. The CDR3 DNA follows: TGTGCCAGCACCCGTACCGGGACGGCAAACTATGGCTACACCTTC.

This clonotype was counted ten times or more. J is TRBJ2-1 and V is TRBV5-1; TRBD1 agrees at 7 bases. CDR3 length: 16 amino acids. Germline values: CDR1 SGHRS, CDR2 YFSETQ. Unmatched junction bases numbered 11, after V lost 4 bases and J lost 4 bases. This CDR3 is CASSKQGQLKYNEQFF. The CDR3 DNA is TGCGCCAGCAGCAAACAGGGGCAATTAAAATACAATGAGCAGTTCTTC.

There are many counts of this clonotype. The chain carries TRBV10-3 and TRBJ2-7; TRBD2 matches at 9 bases. The CDR3 extends over 15 amino acids. The V gene end was trimmed by 2 bases and the J gene end by 4 bases; junction bases not matched to a gene: 6. Germline-derived CDR1 and CDR2 are ENHRY and SYGVKD. The CDR3: CAISEPRTSVYEQYF. CDR3 DNA sequence: TGTGCCATCAGTGAGCCCCGGACTAGCGTTTACGAGCAGTACTTC.

This clonotype was recorded many times. The chain has TRBV12-3 or TRBV12-4 and TRBJ2-7, with a possible D match to TRBD2 (6 bases). V was shortened by 5 bases and J by 0 bases, with 20 bases between the two germline ends. This CDR3 has 17 residues. The chain's CDR3 is CASSIGGDLLSSYEQYF. CDR3 bases: TGTGCCAGCAGTATCGGGGGAGATTTATTGAGCTCCTACGAGCAGTACTTC.

In its sample, this clonotype was seen many times. This sequence joins TRBV9 and TRBJ1-5, with 7 positions matching TRBD1. J gave up 6 bases and V 1 base, and 7 bases lay outside the gene matches. There are 15 residues in the CDR3. Germline CDR1 SGDLS, CDR2 YYNGEE. The CDR3: CASSVHDREGQPQHF. The CDR3 DNA reads as TGTGCCAGCAGCGTACACGACAGGGAAGGTCAGCCCCAGCATTTT.

At least ten counts were recorded for this clonotype. The CDR3 bases are TGTGCCAGCAGCCAAGGGACTAGTTACAATGAGCAGTTCTTC. It encodes CASSQGTSYNEQFF. This chain joins TRBV3-1 and TRBJ2-1; 7 nucleotides agree with TRBD2. V dropped 1 base and J dropped 4; count of bases not matched to a gene: 1. This CDR3 region has 14 residues. Looked up from germline, CDR1 is LGHDT and CDR2 is YNNKEL (reference sequence).

This clonotype was seen a few times. This CDR3 reads CASSDPAAYEQYF. CDR3 sequence (DNA): TGTGCCAGCAGTGATCCGGCAGCTTACGAGCAGTACTTC. The J gene is TRBJ2-7, the V gene TRBV2; no firm D call. CDR3 length: 13 residues. V lost 3 bases, J lost 4 bases, and 10 bases lay in between. The germline V gene has CDR1 SNHLY and CDR2 FYNNEI.

This clonotype was seen many times. The CDR3 nucleotides read TGCAGTGCTAGACTCGCAGCATCCTACAATGAGCAGTTCTTC. Translated: CSARLAASYNEQFF. The chain has TRBV20-1 and TRBJ2-1, with D hard to call. V shed 2 bases and J shed 1 base, with 9 bases lying between them. The CDR3 totals 14 residues. Germline CDR1 reads DFQATT; CDR2 reads SNEGSKA (reference sequence).

V and J are TRBV5-6 and TRBJ2-5; D may be TRBD2 (6 bases). Germline lookup yields CDR1 SGHDT and CDR2 YYEEEE. V was clipped by 4 bases and J by 2 bases, with 18 bases between them. This CDR3 contains 16 residues. CDR3 amino acids: CASSHPYGGIQETQYF. In DNA, the CDR3 is TGTGCCAGCAGCCACCCGTATGGGGGGATTCAAGAGACCCAGTACTTC.

This clonotype was counted ten times or more. The chain uses TRBV18 and TRBJ1-1, with 7 positions matching TRBD1. Per germline, CDR1 KGHSH and CDR2 LQKENI. V dropped 3 bases and J dropped 0; count of bases not matched to a gene: 13. The CDR3 is 18 residues long. The CDR3 region has the DNA TGTGCCAGCTCACCCCCCCGCAGGGGGAAAATCATGAACACTGAAGCTTTCTTT. Translated: CASSPPRRGKIMNTEAFF.

This clonotype appeared a few times. J is TRBJ2-3 and V is TRBV12-3 or TRBV12-4; 9 positions agree with TRBD2. The CDR3 is made up of 19 amino acids. V shed 10 bases and J 1 base; nucleotides not matched to a gene: 21. CDR3: CAISLWDILAGTRTDTQYF. The CDR3 region has the DNA TGTGCCATCTCCCTTTGGGACATCCTAGCGGGGACCCGCACAGATACGCAGTATTTT.

This clonotype was seen many times. The chain employs TRBV12-3 or TRBV12-4 and TRBJ1-1, with D unclear. Trimming took 3 bases from V and 1 from J, leaving 6 bases between them. The CDR3 runs 13 residues. Here the CDR3 DNA reads TGTGCCAGCAGTTTGAGCGAGAACACTGAAGCTTTCTTT. Amino acid sequence: CASSLSENTEAFF.

This clonotype was counted many times. V gene TRBV20-1 combines with J gene TRBJ2-1; 12 bases are a match to TRBD2. This CDR3 has 17 amino acids. CDR1 is DFQATT, CDR2 SNEGSKA, per germline (reference sequence). Trimming cost V 6 bases and J 0 bases; bases outside gene matches: 9. The CDR3 DNA sequence: TGCAGTGCACCCGCACTAGCGGGAGGATCCTCCTACAATGAGCAGTTCTTC. This encodes CSAPALAGGSSYNEQFF.